The T cell receptor (beta chain) described here comes from a study of spatial heterogeneity in lung cancer. Using its own MiXCR run on the 5' RACE reads, TCRdb lists one record per CDR3 protein. The sample lists 20,000 to 25,000 distinct CDR3 sequences, about 6% occurring once. Time point described: sample taken at primary tumor resection. General observations from the study: Counts of expanded alpha and beta TCRs within tumors tracked the tumor nonsynonymous mutation count.

The CDR3 has 16 amino acids. V dropped 4 bases and J dropped 4; count of bases not matched to a gene: 10. CDR1 MNHEY and CDR2 SMNVEV come from the germline V gene (reference sequence). By share of the sample, this clonotype is medium-sized (0.01 to 0.1%). The antigen is not known. The chain has TRBV27 and TRBJ1-2, with 9 bases aligning to TRBD1. The material was lung tumor tissue, obtained at surgery. The source of this sequence is a male donor with early-stage non-small cell lung cancer. CDR3: CASSSPTQGAGYGYTF. Here the CDR3 DNA reads TGTGCCAGCAGTTCCCCTACACAGGGGGCTGGCTATGGCTACACCTTC.